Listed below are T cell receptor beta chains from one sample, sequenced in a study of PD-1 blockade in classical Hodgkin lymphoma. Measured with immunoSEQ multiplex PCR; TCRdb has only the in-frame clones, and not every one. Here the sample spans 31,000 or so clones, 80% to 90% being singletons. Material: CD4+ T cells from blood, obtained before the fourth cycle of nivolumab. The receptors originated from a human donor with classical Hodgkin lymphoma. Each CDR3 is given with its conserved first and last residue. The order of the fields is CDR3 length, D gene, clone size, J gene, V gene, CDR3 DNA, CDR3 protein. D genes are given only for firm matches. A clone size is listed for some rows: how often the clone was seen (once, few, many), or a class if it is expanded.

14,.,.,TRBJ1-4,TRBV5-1,TGCGCCAGCAGCGGAGAGGGGGCTAATGAAAAACTGTTTTTT,CASSGEGANEKLFF
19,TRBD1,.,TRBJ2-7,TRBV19,TGTGCCAGTAGTATAGCGGGACAGGGGGCGCGAGGAAGCTCCTACGAGCAGTACTTC,CASSIAGQGARGSSYEQYF
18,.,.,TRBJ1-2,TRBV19,TGTGCCAGTAGTTACCCCTCCTCGACAGAGGCCACTAACTATGGCTACACCTTC,CASSYPSSTEATNYGYTF
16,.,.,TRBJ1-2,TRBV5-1,TGCGCCAGCAGCTTGGGAGGCAACTCTTTTAACTATGGCTACACCTTC,CASSLGGNSFNYGYTF
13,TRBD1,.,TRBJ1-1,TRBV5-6,TGTGCCAGCAGCTTCTCGGGACAGATTAGAGCTTTCTTT,CASSFSGQIRAFF
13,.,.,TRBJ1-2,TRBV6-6,TGTGCAGAGAGTGGTGAGCCGTACTATGGCTACACCTTC,CAESGEPYYGYTF
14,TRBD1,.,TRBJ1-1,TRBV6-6,TGTGCCAGCAGAGCACAGGGGGCATTGGCTGAAGCTTTCTTT,CASRAQGALAEAFF
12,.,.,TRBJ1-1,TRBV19,TGTGCCAGTAGAGCCACGGGCACTGAAGCTTTCTTT,CASRATGTEAFF
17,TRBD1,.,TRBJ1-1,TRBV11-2,TGTGCCAGCAGCTATTTAAGGACAGGGGGCGCCGACACTGAAGCTTTCTTT,CASSYLRTGGADTEAFF
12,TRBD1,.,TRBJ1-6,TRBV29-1,TGCAGCGCACAGGGGGCTAATTCACCCCTCCACTTT,CSAQGANSPLHF
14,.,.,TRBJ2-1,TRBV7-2,TGTGCCAGCAGCATCCTCGGGACCGGACCAGAGCAGTTCTTC,CASSILGTGPEQFF
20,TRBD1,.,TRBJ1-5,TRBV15,TGTGCCACCAGCAGAGAATGGACAGGGGGCCGTTTTCATAGCAATCAGCCCCAGCATTTT,CATSREWTGGRFHSNQPQHF
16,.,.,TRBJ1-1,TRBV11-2,TGTGCCAGCAGCTTAGATGGTGGCATGGTGGACACTGAAGCTTTCTTT,CASSLDGGMVDTEAFF
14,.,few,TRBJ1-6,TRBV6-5,TGTGCCAGCAGCCCCCCGGAAGAGGGTTCACCCCTCCACTTT,CASSPPEEGSPLHF
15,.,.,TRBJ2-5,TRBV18,TGTGCCAGCACAATCCAGGGTTCACAAGTTGAGACCCAGTACTTC,CASTIQGSQVETQYF
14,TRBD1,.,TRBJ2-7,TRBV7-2,TGTGCCAGCAGCTTAGAGAGGGGGCCCTACGAGCAGTACTTC,CASSLERGPYEQYF
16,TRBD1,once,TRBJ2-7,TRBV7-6,TGTGCCAGCAGCAGAGAACCGGGACAGGGGGCGCGCGAGCAGTACTTC,CASSREPGQGAREQYF
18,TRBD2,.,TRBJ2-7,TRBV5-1,TGCGCCAGCAGCTTAGACTCCCGACTAGCGGGGGGGTCCTACGAGCAGTACTTC,CASSLDSRLAGGSYEQYF
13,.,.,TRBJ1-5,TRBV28,TGTGCCAGCGGAAGAAATAGCAATCAGCCCCAGCATTTT,CASGRNSNQPQHF
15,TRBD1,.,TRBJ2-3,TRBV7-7,TGTGCCAGCAGCTTGGCAGGGGGCACGACAGATACGCAGTATTTT,CASSLAGGTTDTQYF
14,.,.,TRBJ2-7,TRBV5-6,TGTGCCAGCTCCCCGCGGGGTAACGTCTACGAGCAGTACTTC,CASSPRGNVYEQYF
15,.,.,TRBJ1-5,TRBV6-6,TGTGCCAGCAGTTACTCGAATGGACGCAATCAGCCCCAGCATTTT,CASSYSNGRNQPQHF
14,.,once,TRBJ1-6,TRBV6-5,TGTGCCAGCAGCCGGACAGAGATCGCCTCACCCCTCCACTTT,CASSRTEIASPLHF
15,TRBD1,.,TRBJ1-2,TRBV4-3,TGCGCCAGCAGCCAGTACCGGGACAGGGTGGAAGGCTACACCTTC,CASSQYRDRVEGYTF